A single T cell receptor (beta chain) is shown here with its context. Authors' analysis steps: Researchers report that nucleated cell counts were estimated from reference gene primer amplification. Measured with immunoSEQ multiplex PCR; TCRdb has only the in-frame clones, and not every one. V and J calls plus clone size are reproduced from that table; the DNA served to infer D and trimming. The profile shows more than 200,000 clones, 80% to 90% of them singletons. The sample comes from a study of blood T cell repertoires in COVID-19. Study-level background: Sites in the United States, Italy and Spain provided acute and convalescent COVID-19 samples. Nucleic acid was either cDNA or gDNA, and it came from T cells, B-cell-depleted T cells, or PBMCs.

Germline CDR1 and CDR2: SGHAT and FQNNGV. This CDR3 comprises 16 residues. The ends lost 4 bases at V and 3 bases at J; junction bases unmatched: 4. This chain links TRBV11-2 with TRBJ2-3; TRBD2 matches 13 bases. Sequencing was done on a sample of peripheral blood. The receptor was derived from an elderly man with acute or convalescent COVID-19. The CDR3 region has the DNA TGTGCCAGCAGCTCTAGGACTAGCGGGAGAACAGATACGCAGTATTTT. This encodes CASSSRTSGRTDTQYF.